The 14 T cell receptor beta chains presented below share a single source sample, sequenced in a study of T cell changes during pregnancy in multiple sclerosis. The table came from immunoSEQ multiplex PCR; TCRdb's copy has only in-frame clones and leaves some out. The sample lists about 100,000 clones; around 92% were seen once. Material: peripheral blood, obtained after pregnancy. Receptors originate from a female donor with multiple sclerosis, enrolled in a pregnancy study.

With regard to this clone: The sample contains more than one DNA sequence encoding this CDR3. The chain employs TRBV30 and TRBJ2-6, with D maybe TRBD1 (6 bases). The CDR3 runs 15 residues. The germline CDR1 and CDR2 sequences are GTSNPN and SVGIG (reference sequence). The V gene lost 0 bases and the J gene lost 1 base, with 7 bases spanning the gap. The CDR3 coding sequence is TGTGCCTGGAGTGTGGGGACATCTGGGGCCAACGTCCTGACTTTC. This codes for CAWSVGTSGANVLTF.

The CDR3 bases are TGTGCCAGCACTGACCGGGACAAGGGAAACATTCAGTACTTC. It yields the protein CASTDRDKGNIQYF. The chain joins TRBV6-1 to TRBJ2-4, with D perhaps TRBD1 (6 bases). The length of the CDR3 is 14 residues. Trimming stripped 7 bases from V and 6 bases from J, with 16 bases between. CDR1 and CDR2 (germline): MNHNS, SASEGT.

In this sample, this clone turned up once. The chain employs TRBV2 and TRBJ1-6, with TRBD1 matching 9 bases. Germline CDR1 is SNHLY and CDR2 is FYNNEI. The J segment lost 1 base and the V segment lost 4 bases, leaving 2 bases of the junction unmatched. The CDR3 has 16 amino acids. The CDR3 region is CASSAQGASYNSPLHF. The CDR3 bases are TGTGCCAGCAGTGCACAGGGGGCATCCTATAATTCACCCCTCCACTTT.

This chain uses TRBV5-1 with TRBJ2-7; 11 bases align to TRBD1. The J segment lost 4 bases and the V segment lost 4 bases, leaving 7 bases of the junction unmatched. The germline CDR1 and CDR2 sequences are SGHRS and YFSETQ. CDR3 size: 15 residues. The CDR3 nucleotides read TGCGCCAGCAGCCCTGACGGGACAGGGGGTTACGAGCAGTACTTC. The encoded protein is CASSPDGTGGYEQYF.

This rearrangement joins TRBV29-1 to TRBJ2-3, with TRBD1 as a possible D gene (6 bases). The CDR3 sequence is 15 residues long. V lost 7 bases and J 2 bases, leaving 19 bases between the germline ends. Germline loops: CDR1 SQVTM, CDR2 ANQGSEA. The CDR3 protein is CSGRVRGKTTDTQYF. The CDR3 coding sequence is TGCAGCGGGCGGGTCAGGGGAAAAACCACAGATACGCAGTATTTT.

The chain has TRBV10-3 and TRBJ1-1, with 7 positions matching TRBD1. The CDR3 covers 12 residues. Germline V CDR1 and CDR2: ENHRY, SYGVKD. V shed 3 bases, J shed 5 bases, and the junction held 0 bases outside the gene matches. The CDR3 protein is CAISEQGTEAFF. CDR3 DNA sequence: TGTGCCATCAGTGAACAGGGGACTGAAGCTTTCTTT.

The rearrangement links TRBV29-1 to TRBJ2-1; D possibly corresponds to TRBD1 (5 bases). Germline CDR1 is SQVTM and CDR2 is ANQGSEA. CDR3 size: 17 residues. The germline V and J ends were trimmed by 3 bases and 4 bases, with 22 bases remaining between them. The CDR3 here is CSVEAQGNFLGYNEQFF. CDR3 in DNA: TGCAGCGTTGAGGCCCAGGGTAATTTTTTAGGGTACAATGAGCAGTTCTTC.

The V and J genes are TRBV9 and TRBJ2-7, with 7 bases aligning to TRBD1. Germline V gene data show CDR1 as SGDLS and CDR2 as YYNGEE. Trimming cost V 0 bases and J 6 bases; bases outside gene matches: 6. This CDR3 is built from 14 residues. For the CDR3, the DNA is TGTGCCAGCAGCGTAGTAGGGGGCTGGAGCGAGCAGTACTTC. Translated, it gives CASSVVGGWSEQYF. Together with reference TRBV9 and TRBJ2-7, the CDR3 gives the full variable domain: DSGVTQTPKHLITATGQRVTLRCSPRSGDLSVYWYQQSLDQGLQFLIQYYNGEERAKGNILERFSAQQFPDLHSELNLSSLELGDSALYFCASSVVGGWSEQYFGPGTRLTVT.

The chain is built from TRBV7-9 and TRBJ2-7; TRBD1 matches 9 bases. The CDR3 spans 18 residues. Germline CDR1 reads SEHNR; CDR2 reads FQNEAQ (reference sequence). Losses at the gene ends were 3 bases for V and 4 bases for J; bases not matched to a gene: 16. The CDR3 loop is CASSLDMGQGRYSYEQYF. DNA for the CDR3: TGTGCCAGCAGCTTGGATATGGGACAGGGAAGGTATTCGTACGAGCAGTACTTC.

V usage is TRBV5-1 and J usage is TRBJ2-7; TRBD2 is a possible D gene (6 bases). V lost 0 bases, J lost 1 base, and 8 bases lay in between. Germline CDR1 is SGHRS and CDR2 is YFSETQ. The length of the CDR3 is 14 residues. For the CDR3, the DNA is TGCGCCAGCAGCTTGGGGGGGGATTCCTACGAGCAGTACTTC. Translated: CASSLGGDSYEQYF.

In this sample, this clone turned up once. V gene TRBV5-1 combines with J gene TRBJ2-5, with D maybe TRBD2 (6 bases). Germline values: CDR1 SGHRS, CDR2 YFSETQ. The CDR3 is 13 amino acids. V was pared by 0 bases and J by 5 bases, with 8 bases between. The CDR3 DNA reads TGCGCCAGCAGCTTGGCCGGAGGGGAGACCCAGTACTTC. Amino acids: CASSLAGGETQYF. The full variable domain, rest sourced from reference TRBV5-1 and TRBJ2-5, is KAGVTQTPRYLIKTRGQQVTLSCSPISGHRSVSWYQQTPGQGLQFLFEYFSETQRNKGNFPGRFSGRQFSNSRSEMNVSTLELGDSALYLCASSLAGGETQYFGPGTRLLVL.

This sequence joins TRBV2 and TRBJ1-1, with D possibly TRBD1 on 5 matching bases. Trimming stripped 3 bases from V and 5 bases from J, with 10 bases between. The germline V gene has CDR1 SNHLY and CDR2 FYNNEI. The CDR3 is made up of 13 amino acids. The CDR3 spells CASSDREGTEAFF. Written as DNA, the CDR3 is TGTGCCAGCAGTGACAGGGAGGGTACTGAAGCTTTCTTT.

This clone has a single count. V usage is TRBV30 and J usage is TRBJ2-3; possibly TRBD2 for D (5 bases). The CDR3 runs to 14 residues. Germline V CDR1 and CDR2: GTSNPN, SVGIG (reference sequence). The CDR3 DNA reads TGTGCTCAAACCCTTACTAGATCCGAAGATACGCAGTATTTT. Its translation is CAQTLTRSEDTQYF.

The rearrangement links TRBV18 to TRBJ1-4, with D unresolved. This CDR3 has 14 residues. V lost 4 bases, J lost 3 bases, and 9 bases lay in between. CDR1 KGHSH and CDR2 LQKENI come from the germline V gene. The CDR3 sequence: CASSLRLANEKLFF. CDR3 nucleotide sequence: TGTGCCAGCTCACTCAGACTGGCTAATGAAAAACTGTTTTTT.